The subject of this entry is one T cell receptor (beta chain). The CDR3 covers 16 residues. Looked up from germline, CDR1 is MNHEY and CDR2 is SVGAGI. Trimming removed 2 bases from V and 7 bases from J; junction bases left unmatched: 3. The data belong to a study of cytomegalovirus exposure and HLA in healthy donors. Use of 60 Vbeta and 13 Jbeta primers characterized the PCR. Assay: immunoSEQ multiplex PCR; the TCRdb copy retains only in-frame clones and omits some. This table holds 120,000 to 150,000 clones, over 75% found once. At sampling all donors were nominally healthy, likely with unrecorded immune exposures.

J is TRBJ2-1 and V is TRBV6-5, with 15 nucleotides matching TRBD2. Sequencing was carried out using PBMCs. The source of this sequence is a female donor in good health and CMV-seronegative. As DNA, the CDR3 is TGTGCCAGCAGTTACCCTGGGACTAGCGGGAGGAATGAGCAGTTCTTC. It specifies CASSYPGTSGRNEQFF.